A selection of T cell receptor beta chains follows, all from one sample in a study of beta chain features in type 1 diabetes. Repertoires were generated with immunoSEQ multiplex PCR, while TCRdb's copy carries only in-frame clones and drops some. The repertoire holds approximately 150,000 clones, more than 10% seen once, with under 1.5% in the top ten. Sequenced: central memory CD4+ T cells from blood. The source is a man younger than 35 with type 1 diabetes. CDR3s include the opening cysteine and the closing phenylalanine or tryptophan. Each record gives: clone size, D gene, J gene, V gene, CDR3 protein, CDR3 DNA. The D gene is left open where the match is weak. Clone size is given for some rows only: seen once, a few or many times, or a class if the clone is expanded.

.	TRBD2	TRBJ2-5	TRBV10-2	CASGAGQETQYF	TGCGCCAGCGGAGCGGGACAAGAGACCCAGTACTTC
.	.	TRBJ1-1	TRBV30	CAWIVSGRGTEAFF	TGTGCCTGGATAGTGTCAGGGCGAGGCACTGAAGCTTTCTTT
.	TRBD1	TRBJ1-2	TRBV4-1	CASSPTGVQGEYGCTF	TGCGCCAGCAGCCCCACGGGTGTGCAGGGGGAGTATGGCTGCACCTTC
few	.	TRBJ1-2	TRBV7-9	CASSLSLGTNGYTF	TGTGCCAGCAGCTTGTCACTTGGAACCAATGGCTACACCTTC
.	.	TRBJ1-2	TRBV7-9	CASSPQTPYGYTF	TGTGCCAGCAGCCCCCAGACCCCGTATGGCTACACCTTC
many	.	TRBJ2-7	TRBV7-9	CASSLTMGGASYEQYF	TGTGCCAGCAGCTTAACGATGGGGGGCGCGAGTTACGAGCAGTACTTC
.	TRBD1	TRBJ2-5	TRBV10-3	CAISDYRGLETQYF	TGTGCCATCAGTGACTACAGGGGTCTGGAGACCCAGTACTTC
.	.	TRBJ2-5	TRBV30	CAWRPRGPEETQYF	TGTGCCTGGAGGCCCAGGGGCCCCGAGGAGACCCAGTACTTC
.	.	TRBJ2-6	TRBV29-1	CSVAGGANVLTF	TGCAGCGTTGCCGGTGGGGCCAACGTCCTGACTTTC
few	.	TRBJ1-2	TRBV5-8	CASSSPNYGYTF	TGTGCCAGCAGCAGCCCTAACTATGGCTACACCTTC
.	.	TRBJ2-3	TRBV4-1	CASSQGGTLGPADTQYF	TGCGCCAGCAGCCAAGGGGGGACTTTAGGCCCCGCAGATACGCAGTATTTT
few	.	TRBJ2-2	TRBV19	CASSMTQRNTGELFF	TGTGCCAGTAGTATGACTCAGCGCAACACCGGGGAGCTGTTTTTT
.	TRBD1	TRBJ1-6	TRBV4-1	CASSQDGGRTGNSPLHF	TGCGCCAGCAGCCAAGACGGTGGTAGGACAGGCAATTCACCCCTCCACTTT
.	.	TRBJ1-2	TRBV27	CASRIWGIRDYGYTF	TGTGCCAGCAGGATTTGGGGGATTCGTGACTATGGCTACACCTTC
many	.	TRBJ2-4	TRBV30	CAWTPGVTKNIQYF	TGTGCCTGGACCCCGGGAGTAACCAAAAACATTCAGTACTTC
.	.	TRBJ2-5	TRBV7-3	CASSPGAGLQETQYF	TGTGCCAGCAGCCCTGGGGCAGGCCTCCAAGAGACCCAGTACTTC
few	.	TRBJ2-7	TRBV5-6	CASSLGGAAREQYF	TGTGCCAGCAGCTTGGGCGGGGCAGCGAGAGAGCAGTACTTC
.	.	TRBJ1-2	TRBV28	CASSQDISNYGYTF	TGTGCCAGCAGCCAGGACATTTCGAACTATGGCTACACCTTC
.	.	TRBJ2-3	TRBV30	CAWTATSTDTQYF	TGTGCCTGGACGGCCACTAGCACAGATACGCAGTATTTT
few	.	TRBJ2-7	TRBV4-1	CASSQGPDVSSYEQYF	TGCGCCAGCAGCCAAGGCCCCGACGTGAGCTCCTACGAGCAGTACTTC
few	TRBD1	TRBJ2-2	TRBV7-6	CASSFGTGNTGELFF	TGTGCCAGCAGCTTCGGGACAGGGAACACCGGGGAGCTGTTTTTT
few	.	TRBJ2-7	TRBV27	CASSLKRGEQYF	TGTGCCAGCAGTTTGAAAAGGGGGGAGCAGTACTTC